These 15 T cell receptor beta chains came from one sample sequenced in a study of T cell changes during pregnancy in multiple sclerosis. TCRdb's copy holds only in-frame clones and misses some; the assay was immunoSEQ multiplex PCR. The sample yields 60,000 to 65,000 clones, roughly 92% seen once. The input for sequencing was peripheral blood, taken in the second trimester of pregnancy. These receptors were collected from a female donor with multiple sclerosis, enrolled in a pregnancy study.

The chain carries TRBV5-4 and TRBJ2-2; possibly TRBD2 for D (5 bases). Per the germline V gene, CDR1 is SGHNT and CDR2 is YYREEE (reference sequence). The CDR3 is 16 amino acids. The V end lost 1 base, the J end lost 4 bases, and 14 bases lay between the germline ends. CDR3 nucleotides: TGTGCCAGCAGCTTGTTCGAGCGGAGAACCACCGGGGAGCTGTTTTTT. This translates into CASSLFERRTTGELFF.

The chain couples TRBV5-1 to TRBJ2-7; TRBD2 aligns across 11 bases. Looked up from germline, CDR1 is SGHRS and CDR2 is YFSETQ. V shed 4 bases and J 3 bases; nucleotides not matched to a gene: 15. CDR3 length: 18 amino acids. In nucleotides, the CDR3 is TGCGCCAGCAGCCCTCGGTGGACTGGACTAGCGGGCCACTACGAGCAGTACTTC. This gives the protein CASSPRWTGLAGHYEQYF.

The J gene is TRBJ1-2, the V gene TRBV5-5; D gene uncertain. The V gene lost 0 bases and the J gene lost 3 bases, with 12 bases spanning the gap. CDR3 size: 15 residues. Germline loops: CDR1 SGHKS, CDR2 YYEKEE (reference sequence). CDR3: CASSLDRGNHYGYTF. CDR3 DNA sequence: TGTGCCAGCAGCTTGGATCGGGGTAATCACTATGGCTACACCTTC.

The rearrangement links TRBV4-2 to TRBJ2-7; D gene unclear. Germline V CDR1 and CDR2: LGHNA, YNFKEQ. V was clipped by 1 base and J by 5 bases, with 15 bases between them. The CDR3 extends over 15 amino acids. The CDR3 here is CASSQVSDFGDEQYF. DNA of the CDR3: TGTGCCAGCAGCCAAGTTTCAGACTTCGGCGACGAGCAGTACTTC.

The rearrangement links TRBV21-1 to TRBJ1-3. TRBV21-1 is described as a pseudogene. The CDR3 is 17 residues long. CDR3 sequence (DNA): TGTGCCAGCAGCAAGAGGGAGGGGTTACCCTCTGGAAACACCATATATTTT. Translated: CASSKREGLPSGNTIYF.

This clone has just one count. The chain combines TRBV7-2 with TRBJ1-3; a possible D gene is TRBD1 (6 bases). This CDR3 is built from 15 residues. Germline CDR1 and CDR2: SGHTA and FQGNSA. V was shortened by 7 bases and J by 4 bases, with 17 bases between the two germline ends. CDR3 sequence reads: CASTKAPGAGNTIYF. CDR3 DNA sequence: TGTGCCAGCACCAAAGCCCCAGGGGCCGGAAACACCATATATTTT.

The CDR3 DNA follows: TGTGCCAGCAGGTTCGGGACAGGGGTGACCTACAATGAGCAGTTCTTC. Amino acids: CASRFGTGVTYNEQFF. V and J are TRBV5-4 and TRBJ2-1, with TRBD1 identical over 10 bases. Per germline, CDR1 SGHNT and CDR2 YYREEE (reference sequence). The J segment lost 2 bases and the V segment lost 5 bases, leaving 7 bases of the junction unmatched. The CDR3 runs to 16 residues.

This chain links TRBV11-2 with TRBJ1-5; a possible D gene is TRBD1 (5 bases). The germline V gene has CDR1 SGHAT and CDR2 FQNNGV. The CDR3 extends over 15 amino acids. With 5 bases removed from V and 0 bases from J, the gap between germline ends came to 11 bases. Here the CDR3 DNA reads TGTGCCAGCAGCCCCGACAGTCATAGCAATCAGCCCCAGCATTTT. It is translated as CASSPDSHSNQPQHF.

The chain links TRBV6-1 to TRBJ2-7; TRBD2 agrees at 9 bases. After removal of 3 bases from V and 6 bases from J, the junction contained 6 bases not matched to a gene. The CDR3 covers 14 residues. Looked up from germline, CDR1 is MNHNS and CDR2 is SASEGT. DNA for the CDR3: TGTGCCAGCAGTGACGCGGGAGGGTCCCGCGAGCAGTACTTC. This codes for CASSDAGGSREQYF.

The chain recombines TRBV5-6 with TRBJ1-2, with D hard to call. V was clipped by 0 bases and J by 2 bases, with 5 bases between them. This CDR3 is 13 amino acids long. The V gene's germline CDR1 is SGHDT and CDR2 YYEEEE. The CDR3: CASSLGRNYGYTF. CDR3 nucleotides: TGTGCCAGCAGCTTGGGCAGAAACTATGGCTACACCTTC.

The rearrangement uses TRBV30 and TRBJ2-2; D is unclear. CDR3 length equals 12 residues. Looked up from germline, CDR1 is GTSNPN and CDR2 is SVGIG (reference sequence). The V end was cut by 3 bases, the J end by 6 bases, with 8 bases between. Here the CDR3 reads CAWSAGAGELFF. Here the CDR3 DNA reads TGTGCCTGGAGCGCAGGCGCCGGGGAGCTGTTTTTT.

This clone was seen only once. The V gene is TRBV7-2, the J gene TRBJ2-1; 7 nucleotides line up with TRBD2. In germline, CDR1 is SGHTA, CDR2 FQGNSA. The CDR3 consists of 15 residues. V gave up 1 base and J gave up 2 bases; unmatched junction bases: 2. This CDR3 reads CASSLERGAYNEQFF. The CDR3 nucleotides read TGTGCCAGCAGCTTAGAACGGGGGGCCTACAATGAGCAGTTCTTC.

The CDR3 here is CASSPRGGWDEQYF. The CDR3 DNA sequence: TGTGCCAGCAGTCCCCGGGGAGGGTGGGACGAGCAGTACTTC. V and J are TRBV6-5 and TRBJ2-7; 7 bases match TRBD2. CDR1 MNHEY and CDR2 SVGAGI come from the germline V gene. This CDR3 region has 14 residues. Trimming removed 5 bases from V and 5 bases from J; junction bases left unmatched: 9.

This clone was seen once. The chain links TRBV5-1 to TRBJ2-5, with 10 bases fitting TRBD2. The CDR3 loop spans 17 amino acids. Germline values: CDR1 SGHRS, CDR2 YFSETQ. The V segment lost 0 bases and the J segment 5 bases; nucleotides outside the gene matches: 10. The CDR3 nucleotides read TGCGCCAGCAGCTTGGGGGCCCTAGCGGGAGTCAGGGAGACCCAGTACTTC. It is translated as CASSLGALAGVRETQYF. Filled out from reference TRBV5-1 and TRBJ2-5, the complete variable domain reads KAGVTQTPRYLIKTRGQQVTLSCSPISGHRSVSWYQQTPGQGLQFLFEYFSETQRNKGNFPGRFSGRQFSNSRSEMNVSTLELGDSALYLCASSLGALAGVRETQYFGPGTRLLVL.

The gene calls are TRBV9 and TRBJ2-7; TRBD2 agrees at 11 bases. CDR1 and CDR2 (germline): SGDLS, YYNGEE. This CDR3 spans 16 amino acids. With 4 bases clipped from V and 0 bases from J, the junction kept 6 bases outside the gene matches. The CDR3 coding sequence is TGTGCCAGCAGCTTGGGGACTAGCGGACTCTCCTACGAGCAGTACTTC. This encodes CASSLGTSGLSYEQYF.